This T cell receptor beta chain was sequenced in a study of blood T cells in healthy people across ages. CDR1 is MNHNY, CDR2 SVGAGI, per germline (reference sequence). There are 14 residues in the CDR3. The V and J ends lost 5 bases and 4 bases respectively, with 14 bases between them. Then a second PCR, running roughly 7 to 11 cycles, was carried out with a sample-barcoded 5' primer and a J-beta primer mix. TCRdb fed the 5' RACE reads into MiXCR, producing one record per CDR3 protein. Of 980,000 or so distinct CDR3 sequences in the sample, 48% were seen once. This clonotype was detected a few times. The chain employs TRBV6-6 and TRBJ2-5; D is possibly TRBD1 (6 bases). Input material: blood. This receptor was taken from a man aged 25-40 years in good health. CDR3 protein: CASSVGTLRETQYF. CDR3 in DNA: TGTGCCAGCAGTGTCGGGACACTTCGAGAGACCCAGTACTTC.